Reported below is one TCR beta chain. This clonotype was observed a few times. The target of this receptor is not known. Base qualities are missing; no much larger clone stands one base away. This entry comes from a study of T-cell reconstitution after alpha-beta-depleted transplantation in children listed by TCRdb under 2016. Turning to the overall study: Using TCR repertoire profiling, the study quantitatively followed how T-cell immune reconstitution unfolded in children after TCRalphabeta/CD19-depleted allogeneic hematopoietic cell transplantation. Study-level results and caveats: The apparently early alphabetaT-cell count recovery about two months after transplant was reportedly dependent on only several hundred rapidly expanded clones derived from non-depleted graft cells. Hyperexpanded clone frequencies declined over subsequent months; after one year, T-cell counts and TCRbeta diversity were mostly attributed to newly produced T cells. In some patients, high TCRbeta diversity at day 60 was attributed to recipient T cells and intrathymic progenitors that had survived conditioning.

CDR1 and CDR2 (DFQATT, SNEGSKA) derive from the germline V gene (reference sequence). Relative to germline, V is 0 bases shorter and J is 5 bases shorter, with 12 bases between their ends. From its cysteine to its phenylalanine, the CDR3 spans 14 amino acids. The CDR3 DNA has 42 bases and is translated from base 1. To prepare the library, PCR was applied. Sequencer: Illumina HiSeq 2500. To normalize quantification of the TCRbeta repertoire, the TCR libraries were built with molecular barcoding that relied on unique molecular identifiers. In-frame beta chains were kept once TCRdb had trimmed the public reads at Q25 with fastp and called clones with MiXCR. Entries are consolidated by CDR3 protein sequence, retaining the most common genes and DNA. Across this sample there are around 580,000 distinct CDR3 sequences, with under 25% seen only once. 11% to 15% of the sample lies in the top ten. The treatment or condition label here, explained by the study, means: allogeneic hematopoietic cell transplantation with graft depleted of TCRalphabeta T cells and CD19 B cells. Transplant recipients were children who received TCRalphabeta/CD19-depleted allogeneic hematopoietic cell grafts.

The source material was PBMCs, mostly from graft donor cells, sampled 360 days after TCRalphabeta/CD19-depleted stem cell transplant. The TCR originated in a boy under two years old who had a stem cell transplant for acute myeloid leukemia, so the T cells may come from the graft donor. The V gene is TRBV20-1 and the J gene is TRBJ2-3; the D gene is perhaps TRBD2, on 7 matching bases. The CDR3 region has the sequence CSARDRGAEDTQYF. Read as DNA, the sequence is TGCAGTGCTAGAGACCGGGGGGCCGAAGATACGCAGTATTTT.